These T cell receptor beta chains were read from a single sample in a study of CD8 T cells in ankylosing spondylitis. TCRdb called the 5' RACE reads again in MiXCR, with one record for every CDR3 protein. The data contain more than 600,000 distinct CDR3 sequences, over 15% of them singletons. The source material was blood, either unsorted or a sorted T cell fraction (not recorded which). These receptors were collected from a male donor with ankylosing spondylitis. CDR3s leave out the opening cysteine and the closing phenylalanine or tryptophan. Size is omitted from some rows. Given values are once, few, many or a class for expanded clones.

abundance: few; v_gene: TRBV4-2; j_gene: TRBJ2-3; CDR3aa: ASSPPSGGIDTQY
abundance: .; v_gene: TRBV6-2/TRBV6-3; j_gene: TRBJ2-3; CDR3aa: ASSPVGAADTQY
abundance: .; v_gene: TRBV5-5; j_gene: TRBJ1-3; CDR3aa: ASSPGVGNGNTIY
abundance: .; v_gene: TRBV7-9; j_gene: TRBJ2-7; CDR3aa: ASSQAGTGRHEQY
abundance: many; v_gene: TRBV6-5; j_gene: TRBJ2-3; CDR3aa: ASSKSTDTQY
abundance: .; v_gene: TRBV7-2; j_gene: TRBJ2-1; CDR3aa: ASSLLAVVGNEQF
abundance: .; v_gene: TRBV6-2/TRBV6-3; j_gene: TRBJ2-5; CDR3aa: ASSPLADTGGAQETQY
abundance: many; v_gene: TRBV29-1; j_gene: TRBJ2-3; CDR3aa: STRGKTTDTQY
abundance: few; v_gene: TRBV27; j_gene: TRBJ1-1; CDR3aa: ASSFDRGYTEAF
abundance: few; v_gene: TRBV30; j_gene: TRBJ1-4; CDR3aa: AWSDRGTANEKLF
abundance: .; v_gene: TRBV4-3; j_gene: TRBJ2-3; CDR3aa: ASSQHHRPLGKDTQY
abundance: .; v_gene: TRBV27; j_gene: TRBJ1-5; CDR3aa: ASRPPASGGYQPQH
abundance: .; v_gene: TRBV5-1; j_gene: TRBJ1-6; CDR3aa: ASSRDRVGSPLH
abundance: .; v_gene: TRBV6-1; j_gene: TRBJ2-1; CDR3aa: ASSKDRGSNEQF
abundance: .; v_gene: TRBV7-8; j_gene: TRBJ2-3; CDR3aa: ASTQRPSGGTSSTDTQY
abundance: few; v_gene: TRBV6-2/TRBV6-3; j_gene: TRBJ1-2; CDR3aa: ASRPRQVAGYT
abundance: .; v_gene: TRBV12-3/TRBV12-4; j_gene: TRBJ2-4; CDR3aa: ASTLDMTNIQY
abundance: .; v_gene: TRBV6-2/TRBV6-3; j_gene: TRBJ2-7; CDR3aa: ASSSDRITYEQY
abundance: few; v_gene: TRBV28; j_gene: TRBJ2-3; CDR3aa: ASSSLRLGEATDTQY
abundance: few; v_gene: TRBV3-1; j_gene: TRBJ1-5; CDR3aa: ASSQWGRDQPQH
abundance: .; v_gene: TRBV7-9; j_gene: TRBJ2-5; CDR3aa: ASSLDGRAETQY
abundance: few; v_gene: TRBV30; j_gene: TRBJ1-1; CDR3aa: AWKDHRGTEAF
abundance: few; v_gene: TRBV20-1; j_gene: TRBJ1-2; CDR3aa: SARDWNYGYT